The 7 T cell receptor beta chains in this list originate from one sample, sequenced in a study of T cells after somatic rescue of genetic block. Sequenced by immunoSEQ multiplex PCR; TCRdb stores in-frame clones only, minus some. The profile shows 13,000 or so clones, over 60% of them singletons. Sequencing used peripheral blood mononuclear cells (PBMCs). The receptor set was obtained from a boy aged 5 to 17.

This chain connects TRBV9 to TRBJ2-3; possibly TRBD1 for D (6 bases). Looked up from germline, CDR1 is SGDLS and CDR2 is YYNGEE. The CDR3 runs 16 residues. Trimming took off 1 base at V and 1 base at J, with 13 bases between the two ends. Written as DNA, the CDR3 is TGTGCCAGCAGCGTAACAGGGCCAGGGGGCACAGATACGCAGTATTTT. It specifies CASSVTGPGGTDTQYF.

The V call is TRBV5-1, the J call TRBJ2-7; D possibly uses TRBD1 or TRBD2 (5 bases each). This CDR3 is built from 14 residues. Germline assignment: CDR1 SGHRS and CDR2 YFSETQ. The V and J ends lost 4 bases and 5 bases respectively, with 16 bases between them. CDR3 sequence reads: CASSPWDGPDEQYF. The DNA for the CDR3 is TGCGCCAGCAGCCCCTGGGACGGGCCGGACGAGCAGTACTTC.

J is TRBJ1-6 and V is TRBV6-5; the D gene is possibly TRBD1 (6 bases). The V gene lost 4 bases and the J gene lost 7 bases, with 14 bases spanning the gap. The germline gives CDR1 MNHEY, CDR2 SVGAGI. The CDR3 is 15 residues long. CDR3 sequence: CASSLQQGYNSPLHF. DNA of the CDR3: TGTGCCAGCAGTTTACAACAGGGTTACAATTCACCCCTCCACTTT.

The chain joins TRBV28 to TRBJ2-7; D unresolved. V was clipped by 6 bases and J by 4 bases, with 7 bases between them. The CDR3 length is 11 residues. CDR1 is MDHEN and CDR2 is SYDVKM in the germline V gene. Here the CDR3 reads CASRAGYEQYF. The CDR3 DNA is TGTGCCAGCAGGGCCGGTTACGAGCAGTACTTC.

The chain combines TRBV5-1 with TRBJ1-6, with TRBD1 matching 7 bases. Trimming removed 4 bases from V and 4 bases from J; junction bases left unmatched: 2. This CDR3 spans 14 amino acids. Germline CDR1 is SGHRS and CDR2 is YFSETQ. The CDR3 coding sequence is TGCGCCAGCAGCCCGGGACAGTATAATTCACCCCTCCACTTT. It is translated as CASSPGQYNSPLHF.

This rearrangement joins TRBV5-1 to TRBJ2-7; a weak D match, TRBD2 (8 bases). V gave up 2 bases and J gave up 5 bases, with 29 bases separating them. Germline-derived CDR1 and CDR2 are SGHRS and YFSETQ. This CDR3 spans 19 amino acids. CDR3 sequence: CASSFTASGGGAGGNEQYF. The CDR3 DNA follows: TGCGCCAGCAGCTTTACCGCTAGTGGAGGGGGCGCGGGGGGCAACGAGCAGTACTTC.

This sequence joins TRBV7-2 and TRBJ2-3; possibly TRBD2 for D (6 bases). Germline V lookup: CDR1 SGHTA, CDR2 FQGNSA. V dropped 1 base and J dropped 6 bases, with 20 bases sitting between them. The CDR3 has 17 amino acids. The CDR3 reads CASSLDEAYLARDTQYF. CDR3 bases: TGTGCCAGCAGCTTAGACGAGGCCTATCTAGCGCGGGATACGCAGTATTTT. The complete variable domain, with remaining parts taken from reference TRBV7-2 and TRBJ2-3, reads GAGVSQSPSNKVTEKGKDVELRCDPISGHTALYWYRQSLGQGLEFLIYFQGNSAPDKSGLPSDRFSAERTGGSVSTLTIQRTQQEDSAVYLCASSLDEAYLARDTQYFGPGTRLTVL.